This T cell receptor (beta chain) appears in the sequencing data of a study of cytomegalovirus exposure and HLA in healthy donors. Notes on the study in general: Earlier analysis looked at TCR beta V segments, and most were productive about 90% or about 30% of the time. Most observed TCR sequences were rare, whereas some public TCRs were detected in many donors.

Every donor was a healthy person donating bone marrow. PCR was performed using 60 Vbeta and 13 Jbeta primers. Generated by immunoSEQ multiplex PCR, the TCRdb table keeps only in-frame clones and is missing some. This table has some 120,000 clones, around 67% appearing once. CDR1 SSHAT and CDR2 FNYEAQ come from the germline V gene (reference sequence). CDR3 length equals 15 residues. With V trimmed by 1 base and J by 6 bases, 5 bases remained unmatched. This clone was detected only once. The antigen remains undetermined. Sample: PBMCs. V usage is TRBV7-7 and J usage is TRBJ2-1; 8 nucleotides match TRBD2. The receptor's source is a woman aged 35 to 49 in good health and CMV-seropositive. CDR3 loop: CASSLGSSGGNEQFF. Written as DNA, the CDR3 is TGTGCCAGCAGCTTAGGCTCCAGCGGGGGCAATGAGCAGTTCTTC.